These T cell receptor beta chains were read from a single sample in a study of regulatory T cells in long-lasting Graves disease. Using its own MiXCR run on the multiplex PCR reads, TCRdb lists one record per CDR3 protein. The sample lists roughly 500,000 distinct CDR3 sequences; less than 15% were seen once. These records were also assigned to another study, of T cells in Graves' hyperthyroidism and ophthalmopathy.

The source material was peripheral blood mononuclear cells (PBMCs), sampled at new diagnosis, from a patient treated with antithyroid drugs. The receptors come from a woman between 45 and 65 years old with Graves disease. CDR3s include the opening cysteine and the closing phenylalanine or tryptophan. A D gene is named only where the DNA matches it firmly. Clone size is stated in some rows and not others, as once, few, many or a class when expanded.

d_call j_call clone_size v_call cdr3_aa cdr3_nt
TRBD2 TRBJ2-3 few TRBV28 CASRGTSGRGDTQYF TGTGCCAGCCGGGGGACTAGCGGGAGAGGAGATACGCAGTATTTT
NA TRBJ1-5 NA TRBV7-8 CASSINNSPQEAQHF TGTGCCAGCAGCATAAATAACAGTCCGCAGGAGGCCCAGCATTTT
NA TRBJ2-1 many TRBV20-1 CSARLGPDNEQFF TGCAGTGCTCGACTAGGACCTGACAATGAGCAGTTCTTC
NA TRBJ1-1 many TRBV6-1 CASGKAGRTEAFF TGTGCCAGCGGTAAGGCAGGGCGGACTGAAGCTTTCTTT
NA TRBJ1-4 many TRBV7-9 CASSQGGAHEKLFF TGTGCCAGCAGCCAGGGCGGAGCTCATGAAAAACTGTTTTTT
TRBD2 TRBJ2-7 many TRBV7-9 CASSSPGLADYEQYF TGTGCCAGCAGCTCCCCGGGACTAGCGGACTACGAGCAGTACTTC
NA TRBJ2-5 few TRBV19 CASSQQIQETQYF TGTGCCAGTAGCCAACAGATCCAAGAGACCCAGTACTTC
NA TRBJ1-1 NA TRBV19 CASSKGRNTEAFF TGTGCCAGTAGTAAGGGGAGAAACACTGAAGCTTTCTTT
TRBD1 TRBJ1-2 NA TRBV29-1 CSVGDRGQVYGYTF TGCAGCGTGGGGGACAGGGGGCAAGTCTATGGCTACACCTTC
TRBD2 TRBJ2-7 many TRBV5-1 CASSALLAESDEQYF TGCGCCAGCAGCGCCCTACTAGCGGAGAGCGACGAGCAGTACTTC
TRBD1 TRBJ2-7 few TRBV5-1 CASSFGDRGDEQYF TGCGCCAGCAGCTTCGGGGACAGGGGCGACGAGCAGTACTTC
TRBD1 TRBJ2-7 many TRBV7-8 CASSLAPRQGSYEQYF TGTGCCAGCAGCTTAGCGCCCCGACAGGGCTCCTACGAGCAGTACTTC
TRBD1 TRBJ2-7 few TRBV29-1 CSVEKDRDYEQYF TGCAGCGTTGAAAAGGACAGGGATTACGAGCAGTACTTC
TRBD2 TRBJ2-1 NA TRBV7-8 CSSTLAGGPYNEQFF TGTTCCAGCACCCTAGCGGGAGGTCCCTACAATGAGCAGTTCTTC
NA TRBJ2-1 many TRBV7-2 CASSSRPDSNNEQFF TGTGCCAGCAGCTCCCGTCCCGACTCCAATAATGAGCAGTTCTTC
TRBD1 TRBJ1-5 few TRBV19 CASTLDRGENQPQHF TGTGCCAGTACCTTGGACAGGGGCGAGAATCAGCCCCAGCATTTT
TRBD1 TRBJ2-7 NA TRBV5-5 CASSLVQGTDEQYF TGTGCCAGCAGCTTAGTACAGGGGACCGACGAGCAGTACTTC
TRBD2 TRBJ2-1 NA TRBV11-2 CASSRGLEWYEQFF TGTGCCAGCAGCCGGGGACTAGAATGGTATGAGCAGTTCTTC
NA TRBJ1-1 NA TRBV4-2 CASSQDSRPRGEAFF TGTGCCAGCAGCCAAGATAGCAGGCCGCGGGGGGAAGCTTTCTTT
NA TRBJ2-4 few TRBV12-3/TRBV12-4 CASSPSRLAKNIQYF TGTGCCAGCTCACCGAGTCGACTAGCCAAAAACATTCAGTACTTC
TRBD1 TRBJ1-2 many TRBV30 CAWSRTGDYGYTF TGTGCCTGGAGTAGGACAGGGGACTATGGCTACACCTTC
NA TRBJ2-7 NA TRBV4-1 CASSQDGLGTTYEQYF TGCGCCAGCAGCCAAGATGGCCTCGGGACGACCTACGAGCAGTACTTC
NA TRBJ2-5 many TRBV11-1 CASSPFGIGSVGPQYF TGTGCCAGCAGCCCATTCGGCATAGGGTCGGTAGGTCCCCAGTACTTC
NA TRBJ2-2 NA TRBV5-8 CASRFLASVGQSGELFF TGTGCCAGCAGGTTCCTCGCCTCGGTGGGGCAAAGCGGGGAGCTGTTTTTT
NA TRBJ2-7 NA TRBV6-1 CASSEVSGYEQYF TGTGCCAGCAGTGAAGTTTCGGGATACGAGCAGTACTTC
TRBD2 TRBJ2-3 NA TRBV9 CASSLSRGGLGTDTQYF TGTGCCAGCAGCCTCTCTCGGGGGGGGCTCGGCACAGATACGCAGTATTTT
NA TRBJ2-5 many TRBV18 CASSQGLAQSGETQYF TGTGCCAGCTCCCAAGGGCTTGCACAATCGGGAGAGACCCAGTACTTC
NA TRBJ2-7 few TRBV30 CAWGGTLSYEQYF TGTGCCTGGGGCGGGACTTTATCCTACGAGCAGTACTTC
TRBD2 TRBJ2-5 NA TRBV5-1 CASTRAGGPVETQYF TGCGCCAGCACTAGGGCGGGAGGGCCCGTAGAGACCCAGTACTTC
NA TRBJ1-2 many TRBV27 CASSHKANYGYTF TGTGCCAGCAGCCACAAAGCTAACTATGGCTACACCTTC
NA TRBJ1-5 NA TRBV2 CASSRPFSNQPQHF TGTGCCAGCAGTCGTCCATTCAGCAATCAGCCCCAGCATTTT
TRBD1 TRBJ1-1 NA TRBV6-5 CASSYFRGGTEAFF TGTGCCAGCAGTTACTTCAGGGGGGGGACTGAAGCTTTCTTT
NA TRBJ2-7 many TRBV3-1 CASSQEPRREQYF TGTGCCAGCAGCCAAGAACCCAGGCGCGAGCAGTACTTC
TRBD2 TRBJ2-1 few TRBV5-1 CASSLTSGPMNEQFF TGCGCCAGCAGCCTAACTAGCGGTCCTATGAATGAGCAGTTCTTC
NA TRBJ1-2 many TRBV7-8 CASSPDGFGYGYTF TGTGCCAGCAGCCCGGACGGTTTTGGCTATGGCTACACCTTC
TRBD2 TRBJ2-3 few TRBV9 CASSSSGLAGNTDTQYF TGTGCCAGCAGCTCCAGCGGACTAGCGGGCAACACAGATACGCAGTATTTT
TRBD1 TRBJ1-5 many TRBV20-1 CSARRAGGLNQPQHF TGCAGTGCCAGACGGGCAGGGGGGCTAAATCAGCCCCAGCATTTT
NA TRBJ2-3 NA TRBV18 CASSPPVRADTQYF TGTGCCAGCTCACCTCCCGTCCGCGCAGATACGCAGTATTTT
NA TRBJ2-7 many TRBV7-2 CASSLQGTGVGYEQYF TGTGCCAGCAGCTTACAGGGGACGGGAGTCGGGTACGAGCAGTACTTC
TRBD2 TRBJ2-1 many TRBV2 CASRGTSGQSSEQFF TGTGCCAGCAGGGGGACTAGCGGTCAATCCAGTGAGCAGTTCTTC